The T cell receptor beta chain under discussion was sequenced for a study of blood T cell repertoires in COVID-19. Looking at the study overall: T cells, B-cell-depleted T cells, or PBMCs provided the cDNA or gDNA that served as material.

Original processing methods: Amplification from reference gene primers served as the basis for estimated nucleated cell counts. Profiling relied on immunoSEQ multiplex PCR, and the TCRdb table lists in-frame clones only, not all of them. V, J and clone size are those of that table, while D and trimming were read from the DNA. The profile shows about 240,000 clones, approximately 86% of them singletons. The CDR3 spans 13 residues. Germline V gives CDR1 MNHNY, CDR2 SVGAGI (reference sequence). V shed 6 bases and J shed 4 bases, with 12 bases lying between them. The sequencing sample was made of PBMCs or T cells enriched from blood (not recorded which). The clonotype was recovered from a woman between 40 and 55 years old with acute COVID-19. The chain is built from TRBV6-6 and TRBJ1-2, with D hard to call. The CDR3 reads CASSKQTSYGYTF. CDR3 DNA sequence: TGTGCCAGCAGCAAACAAACAAGCTATGGCTACACCTTC.